Below are 23 T cell receptor beta chains sequenced from a single sample in a study of Ad26.COV2.S vaccination and SARS-CoV-2 variants. Treatment: roughly 18 received Ad26.COV2.S at low or high dose, single or two shots; roughly five received placebo; per-sample allocation not given. Samples analyzed were those drawn on day 63 after the first vaccine or placebo injection. TCRdb keeps only in-frame clones here, not all; method: immunoSEQ multiplex PCR. Among 200,000 to 300,000 clones listed, approximately 88% were seen once. Sequenced here: peripheral blood, sampled in a trial of Ad26.COV2.S vaccine versus placebo. Receptors originate from a person aged 18 to 59 who received the Ad26.COV2.S COVID-19 vaccine or a placebo.

This clone has a single count. V is TRBV7-9 and J is TRBJ1-1, with no clear D. Germline-derived CDR1 and CDR2 are SEHNR and FQNEAQ (reference sequence). This CDR3 region has 15 residues. Trimming removed 5 bases at V and 6 bases at J, with 19 bases between. The CDR3 DNA follows: TGTGCCAGCAGCACGACAAGGGTACCCGGGCCTGAAGCTTTCTTT. It yields the protein CASSTTRVPGPEAFF.

J is TRBJ2-3 and V is TRBV7-2, with unresolved D. The CDR3 length is 13 residues. Between the trimmed V and J ends, which lost 5 bases and 5 bases, there was a span of 11 bases. CDR1 is SGHTA, CDR2 FQGNSA, per germline. The chain's CDR3 is CASSPRMGDTQYF. CDR3 DNA: TGTGCCAGCAGCCCGCGCATGGGAGATACGCAGTATTTT.

In this sample, this clone turned up once. The gene calls are TRBV20-1 and TRBJ2-3, with 10 bases fitting TRBD2. V gave up 3 bases and J gave up 2 bases; unmatched junction bases: 8. The CDR3 loop spans 16 amino acids. The germline CDR1 and CDR2 sequences are DFQATT and SNEGSKA (reference sequence). As DNA, the CDR3 is TGCAGTGCTAGTAAGGCTAGCGGGGGATCCACAGATACGCAGTATTTT. This encodes CSASKASGGSTDTQYF.

The chain is built from TRBV27 and TRBJ2-5, with unresolved D. From germline, CDR1 is MNHEY and CDR2 SMNVEV (reference sequence). Trimming cost V 0 bases and J 7 bases, with 12 bases left between them. This CDR3 comprises 14 residues. The CDR3 DNA follows: TGTGCCAGCAGTTTATCATCCCGGAAAAGGACCCAGTACTTC. Its protein product is CASSLSSRKRTQYF.

The V call is TRBV7-2, the J call TRBJ1-4; no clear D. The CDR3 length is 14 residues. Per the germline V gene, CDR1 is SGHTA and CDR2 is FQGNSA. Trimming removed 8 bases at V and 4 bases at J, with 14 bases between. The CDR3: CASQRVGFNEKLFF. The CDR3 bases are TGTGCCAGCCAAAGAGTTGGGTTTAATGAAAAACTGTTTTTT.

The chain joins TRBV10-3 to TRBJ2-7; 7 bases fit TRBD1. Trimming removed 6 bases from V and 7 bases from J; junction bases left unmatched: 12. This CDR3 has 14 amino acids. Per the germline V gene, CDR1 is ENHRY and CDR2 is SYGVKD. CDR3 sequence reads: CAISPDRTNYEQYF. For the CDR3, the DNA is TGTGCCATCAGCCCGGACAGGACGAACTATGAGCAGTACTTC.

With regard to this clone: Other DNA sequences of this sample code for an identical CDR3. V usage is TRBV7-2 and J usage is TRBJ2-7, with TRBD1 matching 11 bases. The germline V gene has CDR1 SGHTA and CDR2 FQGNSA. The CDR3 spans 14 residues. V shed 5 bases, J shed 2 bases, and the junction held 2 bases outside the gene matches. The CDR3 sequence: CASSPGQGAYEQYF. For the CDR3, the DNA is TGTGCCAGCAGCCCGGGACAGGGGGCCTACGAGCAGTACTTC.

CDR3 in DNA: TGTGCCAGCAGCCAAGTAAGACAGGGCTCTGGAAACACCATATATTTT. It specifies CASSQVRQGSGNTIYF. The gene calls are TRBV3-1 (or the pseudogene TRBV3-2) and TRBJ1-3; 7 nucleotides match TRBD1. Per the germline V gene, CDR1 is LGHDT and CDR2 is YNNKEL (reference sequence). V trimming: 1 base; J trimming: 0 bases; junction bases outside the gene matches: 3. The CDR3 runs 16 residues.

The chain is built from TRBV10-1 and TRBJ2-3; D might be TRBD2 (5 bases). CDR3 size: 19 residues. Germline V gene sequence: CDR1 WNHNN, CDR2 SYGVQD (reference sequence). Trimming removed 0 bases at V and 0 bases at J, with 19 bases between. In nucleotides, the CDR3 is TGCGCCAGCAGTGAGTCGAAAGGGAAAACTAGGGCGAGCACAGATACGCAGTATTTT. Its protein is CASSESKGKTRASTDTQYF.

The J gene is TRBJ2-2, the V gene TRBV28; TRBD1 matches at 8 bases. The germline CDR1 and CDR2 sequences are MDHEN and SYDVKM. Trimming cost V 2 bases and J 5 bases; bases outside gene matches: 4. CDR3 length: 15 residues. The CDR3 bases are TGTGCCAGCAGTTTACAGGGGGCGAGTACCGGGGAGCTGTTTTTT. Its protein product is CASSLQGASTGELFF.

A single count supports this clone. The chain joins TRBV14 to TRBJ2-2, with no clear D. The V and J ends lost 3 bases and 4 bases respectively, with 9 bases between them. This CDR3 is built from 14 residues. Germline V CDR1 and CDR2: SGHDN, FVKESK. CDR3 bases: TGTGCCAGCAGCCACCTAAGGACCACCGGGGAGCTGTTTTTT. Translation: CASSHLRTTGELFF.

This chain links TRBV6-5 with TRBJ2-7, with 12 nucleotides matching TRBD2. The germline V gene has CDR1 MNHEY and CDR2 SVGAGI. Losses at the gene ends were 6 bases for V and 4 bases for J; bases not matched to a gene: 4. This CDR3 is built from 14 residues. CDR3 nucleotides: TGTGCCAGCAGGAGACTAGCGGGAGAGTACGAGCAGTACTTC. It yields the protein CASRRLAGEYEQYF.

This clone was seen a few times. The chain recombines TRBV2 with TRBJ1-5; no firm D call. The ends were cut back, 3 bases at V and 6 bases at J, with 15 bases in the middle. The germline V gene has CDR1 SNHLY and CDR2 FYNNEI. The CDR3 runs 15 residues. CDR3 nucleotides: TGTGCCAGCAGTGAGAGTTGGACGGGATTTCAGCCCCAGCATTTT. Amino acid sequence: CASSESWTGFQPQHF.

The chain combines TRBV11-3 with TRBJ2-1; TRBD1 is a possible D gene (5 bases). This CDR3 region has 15 residues. Germline V gene sequence: CDR1 SGHNT, CDR2 YENEEA. Trimming left V 5 bases short and J 5 bases short, with 16 bases between. The CDR3 protein is CASSLRGVPHNEQFF. CDR3 in DNA: TGTGCCAGCAGCCTAAGGGGCGTCCCGCACAATGAGCAGTTCTTC.

The chain links TRBV19 to TRBJ2-1; D may match TRBD1 or TRBD2 (7 bases each). This CDR3 comprises 16 residues. Germline V CDR1 and CDR2: LNHDA, SQIVND (reference sequence). Trimming removed 1 base from V and 5 bases from J, with 15 bases in between. The CDR3 region has the DNA TGTGCCAGTAGTATAGTAAGACAGGGAGGGGACAATGAGCAGTTCTTC. This encodes CASSIVRQGGDNEQFF.

A remark on this clone: The sample carries other DNA sequences with the same CDR3. The genes are TRBV5-4 and TRBJ2-7; 7 bases map to TRBD1. The CDR3 covers 14 residues. Trimming removed 5 bases from V and 0 bases from J; junction bases left unmatched: 5. The V gene's germline CDR1 is SGHNT and CDR2 YYREEE (reference sequence). Written as DNA, the CDR3 is TGTGCCAGCAGTCCTGGACAGGTCTCCTACGAGCAGTACTTC. It codes for CASSPGQVSYEQYF.

This rearrangement joins TRBV7-9 to TRBJ2-7, with 8 nucleotides matching TRBD2. This CDR3 comprises 13 residues. Losses at the gene ends were 11 bases for V and 1 base for J; bases not matched to a gene: 7. The germline V gene has CDR1 SEHNR and CDR2 FQNEAQ (reference sequence). CDR3 nucleotides: TGTGCCGTTAAGCGGGAGAATTCCTACGAGCAGTACTTC. This encodes CAVKRENSYEQYF.

The genes are TRBV5-6 and TRBJ1-4; D unresolved. The CDR3 length is 15 residues. The V gene lost 4 bases and the J gene lost 0 bases, with 10 bases spanning the gap. Germline CDR1 is SGHDT and CDR2 is YYEEEE. The CDR3 DNA sequence: TGTGCCAGCAGCCTCGGGCCAACAACTAATGAAAAACTGTTTTTT. Protein sequence: CASSLGPTTNEKLFF.

J is TRBJ2-7 and V is TRBV27; 12 bases fit TRBD1. J lost 4 bases, V lost 3 bases, and 4 bases had no gene match. Germline V CDR1 and CDR2: MNHEY, SMNVEV (reference sequence). The CDR3 spans 15 residues. CDR3 coding DNA: TGTGCCAGCAGTTTTACGGGACAGGGGGCATACGAGCAGTACTTC. As protein: CASSFTGQGAYEQYF.

The chain has TRBV28 and TRBJ1-2, with 9 nucleotides matching TRBD1. Trimming cost V 11 bases and J 8 bases; bases outside gene matches: 9. Germline loops: CDR1 MDHEN, CDR2 SYDVKM. This CDR3 comprises 12 residues. The CDR3 loop reads CASGTGSRGYTF. The CDR3 nucleotides are TGTGCCTCGGGGACAGGGTCTCGGGGCTACACCTTC.

The V call is TRBV30, the J call TRBJ2-7; 9 bases align to TRBD2. Unmatched junction bases numbered 12, after V lost 2 bases and J lost 7 bases. This CDR3 has 15 residues. The germline CDR1 and CDR2 sequences are GTSNPN and SVGIG (reference sequence). CDR3 loop: CAWSHLAGGPGEQYF. The DNA of the CDR3 is TGTGCCTGGAGTCACCTTGCGGGAGGGCCGGGGGAGCAGTACTTC.

This rearrangement joins TRBV19 to TRBJ1-1, with 7 bases lining up with TRBD1. Germline trimming cut 3 bases from V and 3 bases from J; bases unmatched to any gene: 4. The CDR3 is made up of 14 amino acids. Germline V gene data show CDR1 as LNHDA and CDR2 as SQIVND (reference sequence). The CDR3 DNA is TGTGCCAGTAGTATTAGAACAGGGGACACTGAAGCTTTCTTT. This encodes CASSIRTGDTEAFF.

The chain is built from TRBV14 and TRBJ2-2, with unresolved D. Trimming shortened V by 2 bases and J by 7 bases, and 8 bases separated the two germline ends. Germline V gives CDR1 SGHDN, CDR2 FVKESK. The length of the CDR3 is 13 residues. The DNA for the CDR3 is TGTGCCAGCAGCCAATATTGGGGCGGGGAGCTGTTTTTT. As protein: CASSQYWGGELFF.